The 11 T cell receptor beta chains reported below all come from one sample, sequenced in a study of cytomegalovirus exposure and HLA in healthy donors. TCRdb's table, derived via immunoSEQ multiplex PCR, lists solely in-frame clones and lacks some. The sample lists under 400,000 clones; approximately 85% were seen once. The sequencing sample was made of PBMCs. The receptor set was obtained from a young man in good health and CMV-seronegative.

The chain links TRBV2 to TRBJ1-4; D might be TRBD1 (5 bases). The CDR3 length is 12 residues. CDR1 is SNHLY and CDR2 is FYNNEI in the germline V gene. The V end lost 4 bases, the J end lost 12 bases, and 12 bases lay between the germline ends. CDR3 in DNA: TGTGCCAGCAGTGCACGGTCGGGGGAACTGTTTTTT. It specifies CASSARSGELFF.

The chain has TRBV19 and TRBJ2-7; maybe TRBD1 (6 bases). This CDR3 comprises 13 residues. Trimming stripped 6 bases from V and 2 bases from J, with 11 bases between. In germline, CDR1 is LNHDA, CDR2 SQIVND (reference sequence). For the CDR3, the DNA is TGTGCCAGTAGGTACCGGGACACCTACGAGCAGTACTTC. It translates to CASRYRDTYEQYF.

The CDR3 bases are TGTGCCAGCAGCCCGAGCCCGTTACAGGGGACTGTCTACGAGCAGTACTTC. Protein sequence: CASSPSPLQGTVYEQYF. The chain uses TRBV11-2 and TRBJ2-7, with a weak D call TRBD1 (7 bases). Trimming removed 5 bases from V and 3 bases from J, with 23 bases in between. Germline V gene lookup returns CDR1 SGHAT and CDR2 FQNNGV. This CDR3 has 17 residues.

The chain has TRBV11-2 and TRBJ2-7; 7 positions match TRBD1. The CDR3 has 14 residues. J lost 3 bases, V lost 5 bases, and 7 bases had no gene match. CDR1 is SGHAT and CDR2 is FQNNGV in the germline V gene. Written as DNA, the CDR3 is TGTGCCAGCAGCCCCAACCGGGACAGCTACGAGCAGTACTTC. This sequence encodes CASSPNRDSYEQYF.

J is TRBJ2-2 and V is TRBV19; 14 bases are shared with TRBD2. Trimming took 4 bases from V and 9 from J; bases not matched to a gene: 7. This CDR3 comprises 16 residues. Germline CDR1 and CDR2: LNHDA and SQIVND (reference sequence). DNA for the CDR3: TGTGCCAGTAGTAGACGAGGACTAGCGGGGGGTAGGGAGCTGTTTTTT. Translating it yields CASSRRGLAGGRELFF. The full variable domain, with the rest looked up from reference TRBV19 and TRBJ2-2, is DGGITQSPKYLFRKEGQNVTLSCEQNLNHDAMYWYRQDPGQGLRLIYYSQIVNDFQKGDIAEGYSVSREKKESFPLTVTSAQKNPTAFYLCASSRRGLAGGRELFFGEGSRLTVL.

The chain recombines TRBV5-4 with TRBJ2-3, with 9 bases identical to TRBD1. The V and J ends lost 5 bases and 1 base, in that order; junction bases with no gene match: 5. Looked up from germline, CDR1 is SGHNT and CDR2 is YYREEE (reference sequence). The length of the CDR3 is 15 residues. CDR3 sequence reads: CASSFRTGGTDTQYF. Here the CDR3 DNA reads TGTGCCAGCAGTTTTCGGACAGGGGGCACAGATACGCAGTATTTT.

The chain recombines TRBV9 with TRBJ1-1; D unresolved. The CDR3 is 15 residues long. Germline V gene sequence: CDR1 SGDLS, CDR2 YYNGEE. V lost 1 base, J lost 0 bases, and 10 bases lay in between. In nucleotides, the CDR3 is TGTGCCAGCAGCGTATATACAGAAATGAACACTGAAGCTTTCTTT. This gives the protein CASSVYTEMNTEAFF.

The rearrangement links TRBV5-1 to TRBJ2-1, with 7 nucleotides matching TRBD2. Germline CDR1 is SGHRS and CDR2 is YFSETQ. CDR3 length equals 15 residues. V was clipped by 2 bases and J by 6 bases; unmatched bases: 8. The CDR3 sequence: CASSFIWEGGNEQFF. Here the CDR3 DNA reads TGCGCCAGCAGCTTCATATGGGAGGGAGGCAATGAGCAGTTCTTC.

As DNA, the CDR3 is TGTGCCATCAGTGACCAGGGGGCGAACACCGGGGAGCTGTTTTTT. It codes for CAISDQGANTGELFF. The chain links TRBV10-3 to TRBJ2-2; 7 nucleotides line up with TRBD1. The CDR3 covers 15 residues. Trimming cost V 3 bases and J 0 bases; bases outside gene matches: 1. CDR1 is ENHRY, CDR2 SYGVKD, per germline.

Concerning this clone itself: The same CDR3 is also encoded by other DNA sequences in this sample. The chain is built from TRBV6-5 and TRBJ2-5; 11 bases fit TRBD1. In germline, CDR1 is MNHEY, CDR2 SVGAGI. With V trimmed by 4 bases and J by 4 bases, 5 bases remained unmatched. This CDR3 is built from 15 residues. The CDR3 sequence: CASSSAGTGGETQYF. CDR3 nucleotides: TGTGCCAGCAGTTCGGCCGGGACAGGGGGAGAGACCCAGTACTTC.

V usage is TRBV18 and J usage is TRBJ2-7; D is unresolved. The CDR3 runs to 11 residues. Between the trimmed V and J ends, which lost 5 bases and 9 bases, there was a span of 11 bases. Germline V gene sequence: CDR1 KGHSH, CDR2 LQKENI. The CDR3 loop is CASSDDLGQYF. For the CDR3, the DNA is TGTGCCAGCTCAGACGACTTGGGGCAGTACTTC.